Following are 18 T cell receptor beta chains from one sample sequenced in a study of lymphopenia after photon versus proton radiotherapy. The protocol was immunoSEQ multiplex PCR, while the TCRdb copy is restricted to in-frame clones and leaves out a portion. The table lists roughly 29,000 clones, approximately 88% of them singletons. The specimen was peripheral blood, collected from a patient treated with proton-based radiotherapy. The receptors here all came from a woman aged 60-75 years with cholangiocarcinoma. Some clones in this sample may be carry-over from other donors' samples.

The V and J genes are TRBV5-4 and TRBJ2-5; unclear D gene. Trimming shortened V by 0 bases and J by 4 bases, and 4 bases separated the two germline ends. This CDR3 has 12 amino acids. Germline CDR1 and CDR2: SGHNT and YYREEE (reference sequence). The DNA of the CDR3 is TGTGCCAGCAGCTTGGACCGAGAGACCCAGTACTTC. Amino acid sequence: CASSLDRETQYF.

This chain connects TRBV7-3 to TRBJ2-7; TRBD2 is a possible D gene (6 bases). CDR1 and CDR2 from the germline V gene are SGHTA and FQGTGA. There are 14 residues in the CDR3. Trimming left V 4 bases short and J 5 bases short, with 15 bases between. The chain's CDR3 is CASSSQRGRNEQYF. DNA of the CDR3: TGTGCCAGCAGCTCTCAGAGAGGGAGGAACGAGCAGTACTTC.

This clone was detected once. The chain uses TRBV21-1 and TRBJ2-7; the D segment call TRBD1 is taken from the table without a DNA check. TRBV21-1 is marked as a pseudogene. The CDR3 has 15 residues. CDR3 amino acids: CASSNPRQDAHEQYF. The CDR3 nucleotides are TGTGCCAGCAGCAACCCTAGACAGGACGCCCATGAGCAGTACTTC.

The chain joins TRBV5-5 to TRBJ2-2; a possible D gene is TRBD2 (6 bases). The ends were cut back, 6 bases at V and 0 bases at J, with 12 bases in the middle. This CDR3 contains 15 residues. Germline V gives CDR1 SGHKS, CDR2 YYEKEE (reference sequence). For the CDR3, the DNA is TGTGCCAGCACCCGTAGCGGAACGAACACCGGGGAGCTGTTTTTT. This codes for CASTRSGTNTGELFF.

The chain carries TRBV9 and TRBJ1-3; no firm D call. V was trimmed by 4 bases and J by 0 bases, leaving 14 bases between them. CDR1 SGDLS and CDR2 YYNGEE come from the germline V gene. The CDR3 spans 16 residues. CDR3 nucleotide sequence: TGTGCCAGCAGCTTCTCTGACACGGGCTCTGGAAACACCATATATTTT. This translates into CASSFSDTGSGNTIYF.

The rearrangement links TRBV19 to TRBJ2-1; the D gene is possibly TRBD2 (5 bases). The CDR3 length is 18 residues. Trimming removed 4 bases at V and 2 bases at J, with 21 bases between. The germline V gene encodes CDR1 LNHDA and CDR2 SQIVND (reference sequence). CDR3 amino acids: CASSRAGEFQRPYNEQFF. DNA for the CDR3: TGTGCCAGTAGTAGGGCCGGGGAGTTCCAGCGCCCCTACAATGAGCAGTTCTTC.

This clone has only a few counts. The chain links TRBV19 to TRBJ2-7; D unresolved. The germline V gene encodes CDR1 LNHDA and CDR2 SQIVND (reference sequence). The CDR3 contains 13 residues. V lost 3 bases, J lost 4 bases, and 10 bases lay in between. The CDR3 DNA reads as TGTGCCAGTAGTATGGTTCTGGGATACGAGCAGTACTTC. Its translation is CASSMVLGYEQYF.

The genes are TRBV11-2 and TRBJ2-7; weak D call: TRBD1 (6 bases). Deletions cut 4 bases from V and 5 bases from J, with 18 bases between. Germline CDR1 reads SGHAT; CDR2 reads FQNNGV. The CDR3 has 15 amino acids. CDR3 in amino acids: CASSSSSTGGHEQYF. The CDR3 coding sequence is TGTGCCAGCAGCTCTAGCTCGACAGGTGGCCACGAGCAGTACTTC.

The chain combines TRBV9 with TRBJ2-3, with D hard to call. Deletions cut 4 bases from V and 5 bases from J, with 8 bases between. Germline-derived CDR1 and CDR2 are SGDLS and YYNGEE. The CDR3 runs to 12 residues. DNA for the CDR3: TGTGCCAGCAGCCCCTTCGGAGATACGCAGTATTTT. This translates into CASSPFGDTQYF.

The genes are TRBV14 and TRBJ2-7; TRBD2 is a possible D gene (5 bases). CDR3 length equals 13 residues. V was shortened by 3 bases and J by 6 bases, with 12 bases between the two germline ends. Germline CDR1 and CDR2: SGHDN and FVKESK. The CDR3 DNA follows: TGTGCCAGCAGCCAGGACTCCTGGAGCGAGCAGTACTTC. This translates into CASSQDSWSEQYF.

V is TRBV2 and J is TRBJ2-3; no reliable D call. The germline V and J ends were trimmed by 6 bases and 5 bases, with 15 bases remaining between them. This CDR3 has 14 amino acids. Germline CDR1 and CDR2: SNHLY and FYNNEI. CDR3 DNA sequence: TGTGCCAGCAGGCCAGCCCAACCCTTAGATACGCAGTATTTT. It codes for CASRPAQPLDTQYF.

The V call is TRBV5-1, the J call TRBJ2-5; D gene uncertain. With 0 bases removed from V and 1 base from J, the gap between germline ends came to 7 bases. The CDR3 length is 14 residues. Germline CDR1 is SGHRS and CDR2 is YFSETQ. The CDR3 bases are TGCGCCAGCAGCTTGGTCGATACCCAAGAGACCCAGTACTTC. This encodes CASSLVDTQETQYF.

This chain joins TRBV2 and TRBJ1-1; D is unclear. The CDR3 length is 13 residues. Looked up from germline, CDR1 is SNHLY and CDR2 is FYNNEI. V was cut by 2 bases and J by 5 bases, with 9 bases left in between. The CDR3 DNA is TGTGCCAGCAGTGAAAATTGGGGAACTGAAGCTTTCTTT. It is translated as CASSENWGTEAFF.

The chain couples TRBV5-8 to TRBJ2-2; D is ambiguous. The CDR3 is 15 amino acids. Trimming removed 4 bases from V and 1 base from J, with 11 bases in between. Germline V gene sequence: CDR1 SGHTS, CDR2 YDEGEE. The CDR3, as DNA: TGTGCCAGCAGCCTGCGGTTGGGGAACACCGGGGAGCTGTTTTTT. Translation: CASSLRLGNTGELFF.

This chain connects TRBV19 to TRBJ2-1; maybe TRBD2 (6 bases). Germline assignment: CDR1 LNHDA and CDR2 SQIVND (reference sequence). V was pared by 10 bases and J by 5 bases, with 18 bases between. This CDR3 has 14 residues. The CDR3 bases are TGTGCCACCCGGCCGCTAGCGAGAGACAATGAGCAGTTCTTC. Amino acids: CATRPLARDNEQFF.

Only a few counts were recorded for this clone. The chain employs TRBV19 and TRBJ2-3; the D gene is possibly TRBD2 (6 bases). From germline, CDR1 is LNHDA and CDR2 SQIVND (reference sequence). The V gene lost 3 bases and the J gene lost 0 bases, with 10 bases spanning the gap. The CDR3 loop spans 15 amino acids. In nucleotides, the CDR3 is TGTGCCAGTAGTATGTGGGGGGTTAGCACAGATACGCAGTATTTT. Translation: CASSMWGVSTDTQYF. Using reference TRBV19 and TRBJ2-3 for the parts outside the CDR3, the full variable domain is DGGITQSPKYLFRKEGQNVTLSCEQNLNHDAMYWYRQDPGQGLRLIYYSQIVNDFQKGDIAEGYSVSREKKESFPLTVTSAQKNPTAFYLCASSMWGVSTDTQYFGPGTRLTVL.

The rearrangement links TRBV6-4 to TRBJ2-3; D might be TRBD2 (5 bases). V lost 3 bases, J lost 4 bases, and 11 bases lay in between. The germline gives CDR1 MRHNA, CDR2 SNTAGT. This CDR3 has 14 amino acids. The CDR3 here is CASSESGSADTQYF. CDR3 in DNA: TGTGCCAGCAGTGAATCGGGGAGCGCAGATACGCAGTATTTT.

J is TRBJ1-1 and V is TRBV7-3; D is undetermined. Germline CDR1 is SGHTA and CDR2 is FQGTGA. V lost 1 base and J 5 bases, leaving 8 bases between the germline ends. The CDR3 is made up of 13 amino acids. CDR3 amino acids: CASSLMGNTEAFF. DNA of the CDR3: TGTGCCAGCAGCTTAATGGGGAATACTGAAGCTTTCTTT.